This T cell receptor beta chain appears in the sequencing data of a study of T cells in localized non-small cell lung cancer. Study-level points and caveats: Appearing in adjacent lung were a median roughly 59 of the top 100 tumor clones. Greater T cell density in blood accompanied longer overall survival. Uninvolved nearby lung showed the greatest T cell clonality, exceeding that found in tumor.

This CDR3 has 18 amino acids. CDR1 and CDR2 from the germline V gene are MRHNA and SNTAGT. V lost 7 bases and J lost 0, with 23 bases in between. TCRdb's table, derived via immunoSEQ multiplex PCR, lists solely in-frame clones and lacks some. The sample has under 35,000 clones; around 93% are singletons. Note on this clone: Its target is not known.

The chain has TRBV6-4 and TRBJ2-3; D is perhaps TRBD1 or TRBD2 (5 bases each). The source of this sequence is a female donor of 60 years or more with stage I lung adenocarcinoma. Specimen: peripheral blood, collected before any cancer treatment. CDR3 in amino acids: CASTADSCDYSSTDTQYF. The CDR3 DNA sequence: TGTGCCAGCACCGCCGACAGTTGCGACTATTCTAGCACAGATACGCAGTATTTT.